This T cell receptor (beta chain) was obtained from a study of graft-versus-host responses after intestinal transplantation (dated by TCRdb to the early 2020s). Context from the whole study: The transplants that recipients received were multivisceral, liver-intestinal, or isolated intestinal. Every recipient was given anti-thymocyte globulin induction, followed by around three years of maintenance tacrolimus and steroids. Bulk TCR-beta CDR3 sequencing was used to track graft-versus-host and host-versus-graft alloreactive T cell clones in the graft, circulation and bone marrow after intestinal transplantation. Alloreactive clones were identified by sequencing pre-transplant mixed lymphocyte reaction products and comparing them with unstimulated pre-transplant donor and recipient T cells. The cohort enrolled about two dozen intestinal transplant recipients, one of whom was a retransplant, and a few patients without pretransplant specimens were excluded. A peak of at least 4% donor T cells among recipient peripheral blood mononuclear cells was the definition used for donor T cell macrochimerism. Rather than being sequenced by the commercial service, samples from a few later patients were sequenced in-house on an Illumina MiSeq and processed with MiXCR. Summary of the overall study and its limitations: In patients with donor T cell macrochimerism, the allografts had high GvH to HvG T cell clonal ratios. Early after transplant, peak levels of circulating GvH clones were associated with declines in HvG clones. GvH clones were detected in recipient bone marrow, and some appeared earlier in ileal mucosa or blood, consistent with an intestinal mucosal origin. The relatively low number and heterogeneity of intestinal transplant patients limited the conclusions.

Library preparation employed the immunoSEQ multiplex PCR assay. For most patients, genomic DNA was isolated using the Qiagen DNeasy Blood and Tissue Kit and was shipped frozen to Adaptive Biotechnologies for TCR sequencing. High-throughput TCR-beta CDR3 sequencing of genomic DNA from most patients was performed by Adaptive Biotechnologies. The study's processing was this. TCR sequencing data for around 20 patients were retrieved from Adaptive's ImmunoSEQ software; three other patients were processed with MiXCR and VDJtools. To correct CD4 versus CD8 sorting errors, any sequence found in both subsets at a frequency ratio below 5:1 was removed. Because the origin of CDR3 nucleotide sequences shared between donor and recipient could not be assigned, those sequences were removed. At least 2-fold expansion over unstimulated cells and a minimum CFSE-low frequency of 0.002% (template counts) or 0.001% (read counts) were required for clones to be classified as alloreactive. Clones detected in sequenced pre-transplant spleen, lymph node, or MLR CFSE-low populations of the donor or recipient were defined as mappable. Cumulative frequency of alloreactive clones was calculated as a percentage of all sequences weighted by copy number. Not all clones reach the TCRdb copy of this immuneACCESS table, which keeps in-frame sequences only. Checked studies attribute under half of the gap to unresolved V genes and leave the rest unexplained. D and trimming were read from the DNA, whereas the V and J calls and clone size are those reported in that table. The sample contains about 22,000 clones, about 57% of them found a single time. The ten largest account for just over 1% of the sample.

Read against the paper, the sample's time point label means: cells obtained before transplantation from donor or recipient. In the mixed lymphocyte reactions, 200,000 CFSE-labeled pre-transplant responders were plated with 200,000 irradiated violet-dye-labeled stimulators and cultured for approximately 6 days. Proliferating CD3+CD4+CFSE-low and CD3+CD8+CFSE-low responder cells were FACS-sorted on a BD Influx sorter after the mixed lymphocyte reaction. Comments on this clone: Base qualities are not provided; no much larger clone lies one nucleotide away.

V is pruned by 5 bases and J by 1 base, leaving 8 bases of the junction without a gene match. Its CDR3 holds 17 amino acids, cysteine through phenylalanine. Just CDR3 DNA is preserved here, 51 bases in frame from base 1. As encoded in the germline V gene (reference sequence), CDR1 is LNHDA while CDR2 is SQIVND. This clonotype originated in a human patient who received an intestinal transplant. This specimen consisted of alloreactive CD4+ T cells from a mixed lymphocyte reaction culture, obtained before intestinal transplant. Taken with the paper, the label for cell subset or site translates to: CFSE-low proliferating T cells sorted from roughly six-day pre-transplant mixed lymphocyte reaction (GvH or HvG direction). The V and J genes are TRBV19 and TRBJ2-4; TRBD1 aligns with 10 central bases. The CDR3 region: CASSERQGAGAKNIQYF. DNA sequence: TGTGCCAGTAGTGAACGACAGGGGGCAGGGGCCAAAAACATTCAGTACTTC.